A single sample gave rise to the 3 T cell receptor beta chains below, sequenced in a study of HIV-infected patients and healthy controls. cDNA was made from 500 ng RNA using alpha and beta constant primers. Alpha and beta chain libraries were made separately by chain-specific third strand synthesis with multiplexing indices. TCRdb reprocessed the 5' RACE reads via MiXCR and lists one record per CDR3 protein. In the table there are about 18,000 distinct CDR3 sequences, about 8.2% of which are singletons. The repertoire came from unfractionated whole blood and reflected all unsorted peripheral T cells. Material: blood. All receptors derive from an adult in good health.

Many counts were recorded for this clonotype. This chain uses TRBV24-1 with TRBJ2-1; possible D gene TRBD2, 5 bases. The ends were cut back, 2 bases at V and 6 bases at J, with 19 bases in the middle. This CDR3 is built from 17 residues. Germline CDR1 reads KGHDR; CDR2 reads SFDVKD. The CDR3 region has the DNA TGTGCCACCAGTGATTCAGGTGGAAGCGGTTTGGTCAATGAGCAGTTCTTC. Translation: CATSDSGGSGLVNEQFF.

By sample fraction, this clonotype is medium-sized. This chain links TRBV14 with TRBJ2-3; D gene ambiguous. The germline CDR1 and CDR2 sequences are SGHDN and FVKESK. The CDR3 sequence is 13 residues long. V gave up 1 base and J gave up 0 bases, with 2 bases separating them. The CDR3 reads CASSQGSTDTQYF. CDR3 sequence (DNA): TGTGCCAGCAGCCAAGGCAGCACAGATACGCAGTATTTT.

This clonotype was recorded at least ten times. Here the CDR3 DNA reads TGTGCCAGCAGTCTTACAAGACAGGGAGACAATCAGCCCCAGCATTTT. Protein: CASSLTRQGDNQPQHF. The chain has TRBV27 and TRBJ1-5; 7 bases fit TRBD1. V dropped 5 bases and J dropped 3; count of bases not matched to a gene: 10. CDR1 and CDR2 from the germline V gene are MNHEY and SMNVEV (reference sequence). There are 16 residues in the CDR3.